The text below deals with one T cell receptor (beta chain). Its antigen is as yet unknown. This record belongs to a study of T cell responses to AZD1222 COVID-19 vaccine. Study in general: Some second doses came at about 4 weeks and others at about 12 weeks; these were pooled.

TCRdb's copy holds only in-frame clones and misses some; the assay was immunoSEQ multiplex PCR. The sample consists of around 99,000 clones, about 90% of them appearing once. Study-level results: The reported proportion of spike-specific TCRs targeting unmutated variant regions was nearly half. The CD4 TCRs associated with vaccination extended across spike and predominated at 160-218 and 743-854. The donor cohort was predominantly white British with a female majority, and clonal diversity may have been underestimated.

This receptor was identified in an adult in good health. This specimen was peripheral blood, taken on day 0 of AZD1222 vaccination.

CDR3 residues: CASSFQGEGWQPQHF. The CDR3 nucleotides are TGTGCCAGTAGTTTCCAGGGGGAGGGCTGGCAGCCCCAGCATTTT. The gene calls are TRBV19 and TRBJ1-5, with 7 bases fitting TRBD1. The CDR3 extends over 15 amino acids. Germline lookup yields CDR1 LNHDA and CDR2 SQIVND (reference sequence). V was clipped by 5 bases and J by 7 bases; unmatched bases: 11. Full variable domain (missing parts from reference TRBV19 and TRBJ1-5): DGGITQSPKYLFRKEGQNVTLSCEQNLNHDAMYWYRQDPGQGLRLIYYSQIVNDFQKGDIAEGYSVSREKKESFPLTVTSAQKNPTAFYLCASSFQGEGWQPQHFGDGTRLSIL.